The 28 T cell receptor beta chains presented below share a single source sample, sequenced in a study of T cell repertoires in cytomegalovirus infection. These receptors have no known antigen. TCRdb itself ran the reads through MiXCR, one entry per CDR3 protein. The repertoire has about 60,000 distinct CDR3 sequences, 20% of them found once; the top ten carry over 60%. Sequenced material: CD8+ T cells from cultured PBMCs, taken from culture after CMV antigen stimulation. The source of these receptors is a human donor in good health (CMV status not recorded). Some clones in this sample may be carry-over from other donors' samples.

The rearrangement uses TRBV7-4 and TRBJ2-1, with TRBD2 matching over 10 bases. The V gene end was trimmed by 4 bases and the J gene end by 9 bases; junction bases not matched to a gene: 9. The germline V gene encodes CDR1 SGHVT and CDR2 SQSDAQ. The CDR3 length is 15 residues. The CDR3 DNA is TGTGCCAGCAGCTCAGCGGGGGGGGGGCTAGGTGAGCAGTTCTTC. Residues: CASSSAGGGLGEQFF.

The genes are TRBV6-5 and TRBJ1-5, with D hard to call. The germline gives CDR1 MNHEY, CDR2 SVGAGI. This CDR3 is 15 amino acids long. The V gene lost 6 bases and the J gene lost 0 bases, with 12 bases spanning the gap. The CDR3 nucleotides are TGTGCCAGCAGACGGACGGAGTATAGCAATCAGCCCCAGCATTTT. Protein product: CASRRTEYSNQPQHF.

There are many counts of this clonotype. V and J are TRBV19 and TRBJ1-2; tentative D call: TRBD1 (5 bases). This CDR3 comprises 17 residues. Germline lookup yields CDR1 LNHDA and CDR2 SQIVND (reference sequence). V gave up 2 bases and J gave up 4 bases, with 20 bases separating them. CDR3 amino acids: CASSISGRAAYLYGYTF. DNA for the CDR3: TGTGCCAGTAGTATATCGGGACGGGCGGCCTACCTCTATGGCTACACCTTC.

This clonotype was seen a few times. This chain links TRBV7-2 with TRBJ1-6; TRBD1 aligns across 8 bases. V shed 4 bases, J shed 9 bases, and the junction held 8 bases outside the gene matches. The CDR3 contains 15 residues. The germline CDR1 and CDR2 sequences are SGHTA and FQGNSA. CDR3 in amino acids: CASSSDRGISSPLHF. The CDR3, as DNA: TGTGCCAGCAGCTCCGACAGGGGAATCAGTTCACCCCTCCACTTT.

V and J are TRBV7-9 and TRBJ1-1; 7 bases fit TRBD1. The CDR3 runs 15 residues. With 6 bases clipped from V and 0 bases from J, the junction kept 7 bases outside the gene matches. The germline CDR1 and CDR2 sequences are SEHNR and FQNEAQ (reference sequence). The CDR3 reads CASRGPGTVNTEAFF. For the CDR3, the DNA is TGTGCCAGCAGGGGGCCCGGGACAGTGAACACTGAAGCTTTCTTT.

In its sample, this clonotype was seen a few times. This rearrangement joins TRBV4-1 to TRBJ1-2; no reliable D call. The CDR3 covers 14 residues. V was pared by 0 bases and J by 5 bases, with 10 bases between. The germline V gene has CDR1 MGHRA and CDR2 YSYEKL. CDR3 amino acids: CASSQDGKNYGYTF. In nucleotides, the CDR3 is TGCGCCAGCAGCCAAGATGGGAAGAATTATGGCTACACCTTC.

This clonotype was detected ten times or more. The chain carries TRBV9 and TRBJ1-1, with D possibly TRBD1 on 5 matching bases. V was shortened by 0 bases and J by 10 bases, with 13 bases between the two germline ends. CDR1 and CDR2 (germline): SGDLS, YYNGEE. The CDR3 length is 13 residues. The CDR3 nucleotides read TGTGCCAGCAGCGTAGCTTCGGCAGGGAGAGCTTTCTTT. Translating gives CASSVASAGRAFF. The whole variable domain, remainder taken from reference TRBV9 and TRBJ1-1, is DSGVTQTPKHLITATGQRVTLRCSPRSGDLSVYWYQQSLDQGLQFLIQYYNGEERAKGNILERFSAQQFPDLHSELNLSSLELGDSALYFCASSVASAGRAFFGQGTRLTVV.

The rearrangement uses TRBV7-3 and TRBJ2-1, with D unresolved. Deletions cut 1 base from V and 0 bases from J, with 7 bases between. From germline, CDR1 is SGHTA and CDR2 FQGTGA. The CDR3 loop spans 15 amino acids. The DNA for the CDR3 is TGTGCCAGCAGCTTAAGGGCAGACTCCTACAATGAGCAGTTCTTC. This translates into CASSLRADSYNEQFF.

This clonotype turned up a few times. V usage is TRBV7-2 and J usage is TRBJ1-1; TRBD1 might be the D (6 bases). The germline V gene encodes CDR1 SGHTA and CDR2 FQGNSA. The CDR3 spans 15 residues. The V end lost 2 bases, the J end lost 1 base, and 11 bases lay between the germline ends. The chain's CDR3 is CASSLHGQQNTEAFF. The DNA of the CDR3 is TGTGCCAGCAGCTTACACGGACAGCAGAACACTGAAGCTTTCTTT.

The gene calls are TRBV4-1 and TRBJ2-5; the D is unclear. V was trimmed by 8 bases and J by 5 bases, leaving 12 bases between them. The CDR3 contains 12 residues. Germline V gives CDR1 MGHRA, CDR2 YSYEKL. CDR3 sequence (DNA): TGCGCCAGCGCCGCCCAGGATGAGACCCAGTACTTC. It yields the protein CASAAQDETQYF.

This clonotype was picked up a small number of times. The chain combines TRBV20-1 with TRBJ1-2; the D is unclear. Germline CDR1 DFQATT, CDR2 SNEGSKA (reference sequence). V was pared by 6 bases and J by 8 bases, with 19 bases between. There are 13 residues in the CDR3. CDR3: CSASSRYSEGYTF. In nucleotides, the CDR3 is TGCAGTGCCTCCAGCCGGTACAGCGAAGGCTACACCTTC.

The chain recombines TRBV9 with TRBJ1-6; possible D gene TRBD1, 6 bases. The CDR3 loop spans 12 amino acids. Germline V lookup: CDR1 SGDLS, CDR2 YYNGEE. V was clipped by 3 bases and J by 16 bases, with 14 bases between them. DNA of the CDR3: TGTGCCAGCAGCGAACAGGGTGGCCTTCTCCACTTT. The encoded protein is CASSEQGGLLHF.

The CDR3 loop is CASSQKGNQPQHF. In DNA, the CDR3 is TGTGCCAGCAGCCAAAAAGGGAATCAGCCCCAGCATTTT. The gene calls are TRBV3-1 and TRBJ1-5, with unresolved D. In germline, CDR1 is LGHDT, CDR2 YNNKEL (reference sequence). Trimming pared 2 bases from V and 4 bases from J, leaving 6 bases between. The CDR3 sequence is 13 residues long.

This clonotype occurred a few times. The junction and the germline gene differ at one end; a read error may be behind it. The genes are TRBV7-9 and TRBJ1-2, with 9 bases aligning to TRBD1. Germline CDR1 reads SEHNR; CDR2 reads FQNEAQ (reference sequence). The length of the CDR3 is 15 residues. As DNA, the CDR3 is TGTGCCAGCAGCCTGCGACAGGGGGAAGACTATAGCTACACCTTC. Its protein is CASSLRQGEDYSYTF.

There are many counts of this clonotype. The chain recombines TRBV7-9 with TRBJ2-2; D not resolved. Between the trimmed V and J ends, which lost 3 bases and 0 bases, there was a span of 5 bases. The CDR3 spans 14 residues. CDR1 SEHNR and CDR2 FQNEAQ come from the germline V gene (reference sequence). The CDR3 reads CASSFRANTGELFF. The DNA for the CDR3 is TGTGCCAGCAGCTTCAGAGCGAACACCGGGGAGCTGTTTTTT.

This clonotype was seen a handful of times. The V and J genes are TRBV6-2 or TRBV6-3 and TRBJ1-1; 7 bases match TRBD1. CDR1 MNHEY and CDR2 SVGEGT come from the germline V gene. V gave up 4 bases and J gave up 3 bases; unmatched junction bases: 2. The length of the CDR3 is 13 residues. The CDR3 protein is CASSSDRHTEAFF. CDR3 nucleotides: TGTGCCAGCAGTTCGGACAGGCACACTGAAGCTTTCTTT.

The chain uses TRBV7-9 and TRBJ1-4, with unresolved D. The V end lost 3 bases, the J end lost 6 bases, and 17 bases lay between the germline ends. The CDR3 extends over 16 amino acids. Looked up from germline, CDR1 is SEHNR and CDR2 is FQNEAQ (reference sequence). In DNA, the CDR3 is TGTGCCAGCAGCTTCAGTGGGAGTTCGTTAGATGAAAAACTGTTTTTT. It translates to CASSFSGSSLDEKLFF.

This clonotype appeared a few times. The chain recombines TRBV7-9 with TRBJ1-4, with TRBD1 identical over 7 bases. The length of the CDR3 is 18 residues. The J segment lost 7 bases and the V segment lost 5 bases, leaving 19 bases of the junction unmatched. Germline V lookup: CDR1 SEHNR, CDR2 FQNEAQ (reference sequence). The CDR3 DNA reads as TGTGCCAGCAGCCCCCCCCGAGGGGGACAGCCCTCTTTTGAAAAACTGTTTTTT. It translates to CASSPPRGGQPSFEKLFF.

This clonotype showed up just a few times. This rearrangement joins TRBV7-9 to TRBJ2-7; the D gene is possibly TRBD2 (5 bases). The CDR3 contains 14 residues. The V gene lost 5 bases and the J gene lost 5 bases, with 16 bases spanning the gap. Germline lookup yields CDR1 SEHNR and CDR2 FQNEAQ (reference sequence). The CDR3: CASSPGSSSHEQYF. For the CDR3, the DNA is TGTGCCAGCAGCCCGGGGTCATCGTCCCACGAGCAGTACTTC.

The table lists this clonotype with many counts. V and J are TRBV28 and TRBJ1-2, with 7 bases that match TRBD1. Germline V CDR1 and CDR2: MDHEN, SYDVKM. CDR3 length equals 16 residues. Trimming cost V 4 bases and J 1 base; bases outside gene matches: 9. DNA of the CDR3: TGTGCCAGCAGTTCCTCCGGGACAGAAATTAACTATGGCTACACCTTC. Its protein product is CASSSSGTEINYGYTF.

This clonotype has just a few counts. This chain joins TRBV28 and TRBJ2-7, with TRBD1 as a possible D gene (6 bases). The CDR3 sequence is 16 residues long. Germline lookup yields CDR1 MDHEN and CDR2 SYDVKM. Between the trimmed V and J ends, which lost 3 bases and 0 bases, there was a span of 15 bases. CDR3 nucleotides: TGTGCCAGCAGTTTCTACAGGGATTCCCTCTCCTACGAGCAGTACTTC. It translates to CASSFYRDSLSYEQYF. Combining the CDR3 with reference TRBV28 and TRBJ2-7 gives the whole variable domain DVKVTQSSRYLVKRTGEKVFLECVQDMDHENMFWYRQDPGLGLRLIYFSYDVKMKEKGDIPEGYSVSREKKERFSLILESASTNQTSMYLCASSFYRDSLSYEQYFGPGTRLTVT.

V is TRBV7-8 and J is TRBJ1-5; D not resolved. The CDR3 is 16 amino acids. Germline CDR1 SGHVS, CDR2 FQNEAQ. V was pared by 2 bases and J by 2 bases, with 13 bases between. CDR3 in amino acids: CASSLRGYPGNQPQHF. The CDR3 DNA follows: TGTGCCAGCAGCTTAAGAGGATATCCGGGCAATCAGCCCCAGCATTTT. Variable domain in full (rest from reference TRBV7-8 and TRBJ1-5): GAGVSQSPRYKVAKRGQDVALRCDPISGHVSLFWYQQALGQGPEFLTYFQNEAQLDKSGLPSDRFFAERPEGSVSTLKIQRTQQEDSAVYLCASSLRGYPGNQPQHFGDGTRLSIL.

V is TRBV7-9 and J is TRBJ2-5, with 12 bases aligning to TRBD2. The junction had 11 bases not matched to a gene; V was cut back by 4 bases and J by 5 bases. The length of the CDR3 is 17 residues. CDR1 and CDR2 (germline): SEHNR, FQNEAQ (reference sequence). The CDR3 nucleotides are TGTGCCAGCAGCTCCGATGCTAGCGGGGGGGCATGGGAGACCCAGTACTTC. This encodes CASSSDASGGAWETQYF.

Only a few counts were recorded for this clonotype. The chain uses TRBV7-9 and TRBJ2-7; D assignment may be TRBD1 or TRBD2 (5 bases each). The CDR3 is 16 amino acids. V was clipped by 5 bases and J by 2 bases, with 19 bases between them. Looked up from germline, CDR1 is SEHNR and CDR2 is FQNEAQ (reference sequence). The CDR3 bases are TGTGCCAGCAGCACGCCCGGGTCAGGGCGGGCCTACGAGCAGTACTTC. Amino acids: CASSTPGSGRAYEQYF. Drawing the rest from reference TRBV7-9 and TRBJ2-7, the complete variable domain is DTGVSQNPRHKITKRGQNVTFRCDPISEHNRLYWYRQTLGQGPEFLTYFQNEAQLEKSRLLSDRFSAERPKGSFSTLEIQRTEQGDSAMYLCASSTPGSGRAYEQYFGPGTRLTVT.

The chain links TRBV7-9 to TRBJ1-5, with 7 bases lining up with TRBD1. From germline, CDR1 is SEHNR and CDR2 FQNEAQ (reference sequence). The CDR3 covers 14 residues. With 2 bases clipped from V and 6 bases from J, the junction kept 4 bases outside the gene matches. CDR3 DNA sequence: TGTGCCAGCAGCTTAACAGGGGCGGGTCAGCCCCAGCATTTT. This sequence encodes CASSLTGAGQPQHF.

This clonotype was picked up many times. The genes are TRBV7-2 and TRBJ2-7, with D perhaps TRBD1 (5 bases). The CDR3 extends over 17 amino acids. Germline V gene sequence: CDR1 SGHTA, CDR2 FQGNSA. With 3 bases removed from V and 0 bases from J, the gap between germline ends came to 18 bases. CDR3 protein: CASSFETAGAFSYEQYF. The CDR3 DNA follows: TGTGCCAGCAGCTTTGAGACAGCTGGGGCTTTCTCCTACGAGCAGTACTTC.

The V call is TRBV10-3, the J call TRBJ2-5, with TRBD2 matching 12 bases. The germline CDR1 and CDR2 sequences are ENHRY and SYGVKD. The V gene end was trimmed by 7 bases and the J gene end by 4 bases; junction bases not matched to a gene: 7. The CDR3 length is 15 residues. The CDR3 loop is CAIKASGGARETQYF. As DNA, the CDR3 is TGTGCCATCAAGGCTAGCGGGGGGGCCCGAGAGACCCAGTACTTC.

The genes are TRBV7-9 and TRBJ2-3; 7 nucleotides line up with TRBD1. From germline, CDR1 is SEHNR and CDR2 FQNEAQ (reference sequence). V was clipped by 5 bases and J by 2 bases; unmatched bases: 7. The CDR3 has 15 amino acids. This chain's CDR3 is CASSPPGTATDTQYF. The CDR3 coding sequence is TGTGCCAGCAGCCCCCCCGGGACAGCCACAGATACGCAGTATTTT.